These 9 T cell receptor beta chains came from one sample sequenced in a study of OX40 agonist ivuxolimab in advanced cancers. To prepare the library, the immunoSEQ multiplex PCR assay was applied. This immuneACCESS table, as held by TCRdb, lists in-frame sequences with V and J called but not all clones. Of the missing ones, under half trace to an unresolved V gene in checked studies; the others have no known cause. Within this sample are roughly 62,000 clones, with about 83% of them counted one time only. Around 2.5% of the sample rests with the top ten. Sequencing was performed on CD4+ or CD8+ T cells sorted from blood, taken in a trial of the OX40 agonist ivuxolimab. All receptors derive from an adult with an advanced solid tumor such as melanoma, head and neck, liver or kidney cancer.

The V gene is TRBV18, the J gene TRBJ1-6, with TRBD1 matching 8 bases. Looked up from germline, CDR1 is KGHSH and CDR2 is LQKENI. After removal of 3 bases from V and 10 bases from J, the junction contained 8 bases not matched to a gene. The CDR3 loop spans 15 amino acids. The CDR3 loop reads CASSPTQGAESPLHF. The CDR3 region has the DNA TGTGCCAGCTCACCGACCCAGGGGGCTGAGTCACCCCTCCACTTT.

V is TRBV28 and J is TRBJ2-3; D may be TRBD1 (6 bases). V was shortened by 3 bases and J by 0 bases, with 22 bases between the two germline ends. There are 19 residues in the CDR3. From germline, CDR1 is MDHEN and CDR2 SYDVKM. The DNA of the CDR3 is TGTGCCAGCAGTTTTGCGCTAGGTAGGGGGATAACTAGCACAGATACGCAGTATTTT. Its translation is CASSFALGRGITSTDTQYF.

The chain carries TRBV5-1 and TRBJ1-2, with 8 bases matching TRBD1. Germline-derived CDR1 and CDR2 are SGHRS and YFSETQ. The V segment lost 4 bases and the J segment 4 bases; nucleotides outside the gene matches: 3. This CDR3 spans 13 amino acids. The CDR3 region is CASSLDRGYGYTF. DNA for the CDR3: TGCGCCAGCAGCCTCGACAGGGGCTATGGCTACACCTTC.

This clone was counted only a few times. The chain uses TRBV14 and TRBJ1-1; D gene uncertain. The CDR3 runs to 15 residues. The ends were cut back, 0 bases at V and 1 base at J, with 9 bases in the middle. Per germline, CDR1 SGHDN and CDR2 FVKESK. The CDR3 here is CASSQEVAANTEAFF. CDR3 nucleotides: TGTGCCAGCAGCCAAGAGGTGGCGGCGAACACTGAAGCTTTCTTT. The whole variable domain, filled in from reference TRBV14 and TRBJ1-1, reads EAGVTQFPSHSVIEKGQTVTLRCDPISGHDNLYWYRRVMGKEIKFLLHFVKESKQDESGMPNNRFLAERTGGTYSTLKVQPAELEDSGVYFCASSQEVAANTEAFFGQGTRLTVV.

This clone occurred a few times. The V gene is TRBV18, the J gene TRBJ2-2; no clear D. Trimming pared 0 bases from V and 1 base from J, leaving 3 bases between. Germline V gives CDR1 KGHSH, CDR2 LQKENI. The CDR3 length is 14 residues. The CDR3 region has the DNA TGTGCCAGCTCACCACCGAAGAACACCGGGGAGCTGTTTTTT. This translates into CASSPPKNTGELFF.

J is TRBJ1-2 and V is TRBV29-1, with TRBD1 identical over 7 bases. Per germline, CDR1 SQVTM and CDR2 ANQGSEA. The CDR3 is 11 amino acids. J lost 7 bases, V lost 4 bases, and 3 bases had no gene match. The CDR3 nucleotides are TGCAGCGTTGGAAACAGGGGTGGCTACACCTTC. Translating gives CSVGNRGGYTF.

The chain has TRBV7-2 and TRBJ1-2; 7 nucleotides match TRBD1. Per germline, CDR1 SGHTA and CDR2 FQGNSA. This CDR3 comprises 15 residues. The trim removed 5 bases at V and 5 bases at J, leaving 11 bases unmatched. CDR3 nucleotides: TGTGCCAGCAGCCCCTCCCCACAGGGGCAGTATGGCTACACCTTC. Translation gives CASSPSPQGQYGYTF.

The chain combines TRBV5-1 with TRBJ1-3; 9 bases align to TRBD1. The length of the CDR3 is 16 residues. CDR1 and CDR2 from the germline V gene are SGHRS and YFSETQ. The J segment lost 5 bases and the V segment lost 0 bases, leaving 6 bases of the junction unmatched. CDR3 sequence (DNA): TGCGCCAGCAGCTTGGAGACAGGGGGGATAAGAAACACCATATATTTT. Translation: CASSLETGGIRNTIYF.

The V and J genes are TRBV6-5 and TRBJ2-7, with D possibly being TRBD1 (6 bases). Trimming pared 2 bases from V and 7 bases from J, leaving 12 bases between. The germline V gene has CDR1 MNHEY and CDR2 SVGAGI. This CDR3 region has 13 residues. DNA for the CDR3: TGTGCCAGCAGTTACCTAGGACAGAGGGAGCAGTACTTC. It yields the protein CASSYLGQREQYF.